Following are 23 T cell receptor beta chains from one sample sequenced in a study of blood T cell repertoires in COVID-19. Here immunoSEQ multiplex PCR was the method, and the copy in TCRdb shows in-frame clones only, minus some. The sample holds about 160,000 clones, over 80% seen once. Sequencing used peripheral blood. The receptors shown here come from a woman aged 55-70 years who had recovered from COVID-19.

The chain has TRBV6-1 and TRBJ1-3; D gene ambiguous. Trimming shortened V by 3 bases and J by 8 bases, and 14 bases separated the two germline ends. CDR1 and CDR2 (germline): MNHNS, SASEGT. CDR3 size: 14 residues. Here the CDR3 reads CASSEGPQRDTIYF. CDR3 in DNA: TGTGCCAGCAGTGAGGGCCCCCAGAGGGACACCATATATTTT.

This chain links TRBV6-5 with TRBJ2-7; D unresolved. The V end lost 5 bases, the J end lost 0 bases, and 11 bases lay between the germline ends. The CDR3 is 14 amino acids. The germline V gene encodes CDR1 MNHEY and CDR2 SVGAGI. The CDR3 here is CASSKTVSSYEQYF. Written as DNA, the CDR3 is TGTGCCAGCAGTAAAACAGTTTCCTCCTACGAGCAGTACTTC.

The V and J genes are TRBV5-1 and TRBJ1-2; TRBD1 matches 8 bases. With 0 bases clipped from V and 7 bases from J, the junction kept 8 bases outside the gene matches. The CDR3 runs 15 residues. Germline V gene lookup returns CDR1 SGHRS and CDR2 YFSETQ. The CDR3 is CASSLAAGGASGYTF. The CDR3 region has the DNA TGCGCCAGCAGCTTGGCCGCAGGGGGCGCTTCTGGCTACACCTTC.

The rearrangement links TRBV7-3 to TRBJ2-1; D uncertain. The germline V gene encodes CDR1 SGHTA and CDR2 FQGTGA. CDR3 length: 14 amino acids. The V end was cut by 1 base, the J end by 7 bases, with 11 bases between. The CDR3, as DNA: TGTGCCAGCAGCTTAAGGGCCACGCCAAATGAGCAGTTCTTC. Translating it yields CASSLRATPNEQFF. The full variable domain, with the rest looked up from reference TRBV7-3 and TRBJ2-1, is GAGVSQTPSNKVTEKGKYVELRCDPISGHTALYWYRQSLGQGPEFLIYFQGTGAADDSGLPNDRFFAVRPEGSVSTLKIQRTERGDSAVYLCASSLRATPNEQFFGPGTRLTVL.

This chain links TRBV4-3 with TRBJ1-1; no definite D call. Per germline, CDR1 LGHNA and CDR2 YSLEER. The V and J ends lost 0 bases and 1 base respectively, with 9 bases between them. CDR3 length: 15 amino acids. CDR3 in DNA: TGCGCCAGCAGCCAAGATATTGCGGGGAACACTGAAGCTTTCTTT. Translating it yields CASSQDIAGNTEAFF.

The chain has TRBV4-1 and TRBJ2-1; 11 bases match TRBD2. V shed 1 base, J shed 4 bases, and the junction held 9 bases outside the gene matches. The CDR3 runs to 18 residues. CDR1 and CDR2 (germline): MGHRA, YSYEKL. CDR3 region: CASSQAPSSSGGYNEQFF. As DNA, the CDR3 is TGCGCCAGCAGCCAAGCACCCTCTTCTAGCGGGGGGTACAATGAGCAGTTCTTC.

This chain joins TRBV6-5 and TRBJ2-1; D perhaps matches TRBD1 (5 bases). CDR3 length equals 16 residues. Per the germline V gene, CDR1 is MNHEY and CDR2 is SVGAGI. V was pared by 2 bases and J by 3 bases, with 14 bases between. CDR3 nucleotides: TGTGCCAGCAGTTACGAGGCAGGGTTAGTCTACAATGAGCAGTTCTTC. It encodes CASSYEAGLVYNEQFF.

This chain joins TRBV2 and TRBJ1-1; 9 bases match TRBD1. With V trimmed by 7 bases and J by 4 bases, 7 bases remained unmatched. From germline, CDR1 is SNHLY and CDR2 FYNNEI. CDR3 size: 14 residues. The CDR3 loop reads CASTGTGRITEAFF. The CDR3, as DNA: TGTGCCAGCACCGGGACAGGGAGGATCACTGAAGCTTTCTTT. Based on the CDR3 plus reference TRBV2 and TRBJ1-1, the full variable domain is EPEVTQTPSHQVTQMGQEVILRCVPISNHLYFYWYRQILGQKVEFLVSFYNNEISEKSEIFDDQFSVERPDGSNFTLKIRSTKLEDSAMYFCASTGTGRITEAFFGQGTRLTVV.

This chain uses TRBV6-2 or TRBV6-3 with TRBJ2-5; weak D call: TRBD1 (6 bases). The ends were cut back, 5 bases at V and 4 bases at J, with 17 bases in the middle. The germline gives CDR1 MNHEY, CDR2 SVGEGT. The CDR3 has 15 residues. CDR3 sequence (DNA): TGTGCCAGCAGTGAGGGACAAGGGAGTGGAGAGACCCAGTACTTC. Translation gives CASSEGQGSGETQYF.

This clone was seen a handful of times. The J gene is TRBJ2-2, the V gene TRBV5-4, with 7 bases matching TRBD2. The junction had 7 bases not matched to a gene; V was cut back by 4 bases and J by 4 bases. Germline values: CDR1 SGHNT, CDR2 YYREEE (reference sequence). There are 15 residues in the CDR3. Here the CDR3 DNA reads TGTGCCAGCAGCCGGGACTACAAGCCCACCGGGGAGCTGTTTTTT. Translation gives CASSRDYKPTGELFF. The full variable domain, in which reference TRBV5-4 and TRBJ2-2 provide the parts outside the CDR3, is ETGVTQSPTHLIKTRGQQVTLRCSSQSGHNTVSWYQQALGQGPQFIFQYYREEENGRGNFPPRFSGLQFPNYSSELNVNALELDDSALYLCASSRDYKPTGELFFGEGSRLTVL.

V gene TRBV6-5 combines with J gene TRBJ2-5, with TRBD2 identical over 7 bases. Germline V gene lookup returns CDR1 MNHEY and CDR2 SVGAGI. Trimming removed 3 bases from V and 5 bases from J; junction bases left unmatched: 12. This CDR3 has 16 amino acids. This CDR3 is CASSYGSGVGRETQYF. DNA for the CDR3: TGTGCCAGCAGTTATGGCAGCGGGGTAGGGAGGGAGACCCAGTACTTC.

This clone was counted a single time. V gene TRBV4-2 combines with J gene TRBJ1-5; no clear D. V was shortened by 0 bases and J by 0 bases, with 15 bases between the two germline ends. The CDR3 has 18 residues. Germline V gene sequence: CDR1 LGHNA, CDR2 YNFKEQ. This CDR3 reads CASSQDLGSSASNQPQHF. As DNA, the CDR3 is TGTGCCAGCAGCCAAGATTTGGGCAGCTCGGCTAGCAATCAGCCCCAGCATTTT.

This clone was counted a single time. This rearrangement joins TRBV28 to TRBJ2-3; possibly TRBD2 for D (6 bases). The CDR3 is 15 amino acids. V was shortened by 2 bases and J by 1 base, with 10 bases between the two germline ends. From germline, CDR1 is MDHEN and CDR2 SYDVKM. Written as DNA, the CDR3 is TGTGCCAGCAGTTTAGTTGGCGGGGGCACAGATACGCAGTATTTT. As protein: CASSLVGGGTDTQYF.

The CDR3 DNA sequence: TGTGCCAGCAGCCTCAGCGGACAGGGTGGTTATGGCTACACCTTC. Translating it yields CASSLSGQGGYGYTF. The chain uses TRBV11-2 and TRBJ1-2; TRBD1 matches 8 bases. This CDR3 comprises 15 residues. V dropped 5 bases and J dropped 5; count of bases not matched to a gene: 10. Germline V gene data show CDR1 as SGHAT and CDR2 as FQNNGV.

V usage is TRBV6-1 and J usage is TRBJ2-5; 9 bases fit TRBD2. This CDR3 is built from 20 residues. Germline trimming cut 0 bases from V and 5 bases from J; bases unmatched to any gene: 19. The germline CDR1 and CDR2 sequences are MNHNS and SASEGT. The CDR3 spells CASSEALRGAVAGARETQYF. The CDR3 nucleotides read TGTGCCAGCAGTGAAGCGCTAAGGGGCGCGGTAGCGGGGGCGAGGGAGACCCAGTACTTC.

This clone has only one observation. This chain uses TRBV11-3 with TRBJ1-1; D ambiguous. The V gene's germline CDR1 is SGHNT and CDR2 YENEEA. This CDR3 has 13 residues. With 5 bases removed from V and 5 bases from J, the gap between germline ends came to 12 bases. CDR3 sequence (DNA): TGTGCCAGCAGCGCCGGCGAGCGAACTGAAGCTTTCTTT. Amino acid sequence: CASSAGERTEAFF.

V usage is TRBV28 and J usage is TRBJ2-7; 7 nucleotides align to TRBD1. Per the germline V gene, CDR1 is MDHEN and CDR2 is SYDVKM. The CDR3 is 15 amino acids. Unmatched junction bases numbered 7, after V lost 5 bases and J lost 0 bases. For the CDR3, the DNA is TGTGCCAGCAGTCCAATGACAGGGTCCTCCTACGAGCAGTACTTC. It specifies CASSPMTGSSYEQYF.

In its sample, this clone was seen a few times. The rearrangement uses TRBV5-1 and TRBJ2-2, with TRBD2 matching 9 bases. CDR3 length: 16 amino acids. Germline V CDR1 and CDR2: SGHRS, YFSETQ. J lost 7 bases, V lost 0 bases, and 7 bases had no gene match. The DNA for the CDR3 is TGCGCCAGCAGCTTGGCGCGGGGGGGCCGCGACGGGGAGCTGTTTTTT. It specifies CASSLARGGRDGELFF.

This clone was observed a handful of times. The chain uses TRBV10-2 and TRBJ1-2; D is ambiguous. V dropped 6 bases and J dropped 7 bases, with 15 bases sitting between them. The germline CDR1 and CDR2 sequences are WSHSY and SAAADI. The CDR3 runs 13 residues. In nucleotides, the CDR3 is TGCGCCAGCAGAGGAACGGCGACTTTTGGCTACACCTTC. As protein: CASRGTATFGYTF.

This clone turned up a few times. The rearrangement joins TRBV5-4 to TRBJ2-2; 8 positions agree with TRBD2. Germline lookup yields CDR1 SGHNT and CDR2 YYREEE (reference sequence). J lost 2 bases, V lost 3 bases, and 3 bases had no gene match. This CDR3 has 15 residues. CDR3 protein: CASSSTSANTGELFF. In nucleotides, the CDR3 is TGTGCCAGCAGCTCGACTAGCGCAAACACCGGGGAGCTGTTTTTT.

This clone showed up just once. The chain employs TRBV6-6 and TRBJ1-4; a weak D match, TRBD1 (5 bases). Trimming pared 1 base from V and 5 bases from J, leaving 14 bases between. This CDR3 region has 16 residues. Germline CDR1 is MNHNY and CDR2 is SVGAGI (reference sequence). The CDR3 protein is CASSYWGGTLNEKLFF. The CDR3 bases are TGTGCCAGCAGTTACTGGGGCGGAACGTTGAATGAAAAACTGTTTTTT.

This clone was counted between two and nine times. This chain links TRBV5-1 with TRBJ2-3; a weak D match, TRBD1 (6 bases). CDR1 and CDR2 from the germline V gene are SGHRS and YFSETQ. V was clipped by 5 bases and J by 6 bases, with 13 bases between them. This CDR3 region has 13 residues. CDR3 nucleotides: TGCGCCAGCAGATTACAGGGATTTGATACGCAGTATTTT. This gives the protein CASRLQGFDTQYF.

The chain couples TRBV9 to TRBJ2-7, with 9 bases aligning to TRBD2. Germline V CDR1 and CDR2: SGDLS, YYNGEE. This CDR3 is 14 amino acids long. V gave up 3 bases and J gave up 4 bases; unmatched junction bases: 5. The CDR3 here is CASSADLAGYEQYF. The CDR3 DNA reads TGTGCCAGCAGCGCCGACCTAGCGGGGTACGAGCAGTACTTC. Variable domain in full (rest from reference TRBV9 and TRBJ2-7): DSGVTQTPKHLITATGQRVTLRCSPRSGDLSVYWYQQSLDQGLQFLIQYYNGEERAKGNILERFSAQQFPDLHSELNLSSLELGDSALYFCASSADLAGYEQYFGPGTRLTVT.